This is a list of T cell receptor beta chains from one sample in a study of patients and donors after allogeneic stem cell transplantation. Via MiXCR, TCRdb re-called the RT-PCR reads, giving one row per CDR3 protein. The sample records about 100,000 distinct CDR3 sequences, over 30% being singletons. The sample taken for sequencing was blood, either unsorted or a sorted T cell fraction (not recorded which). These receptors came from a human donor who was either an allogeneic HSCT recipient or a stem cell or donor lymphocyte infusion donor (not recorded which). It is not recorded whose cells these are; they may come from a transplant donor. Each CDR3 is given with its conserved first and last residue. Each record gives: J gene, clone size, CDR3 length, D gene, V gene, CDR3 DNA, CDR3 protein. A D gene is named only where the DNA matches it firmly. Expanded clones are given a class, and other clones once, few, many or no size at all.

J gene: TRBJ1-1
clone size: few
CDR3 length: 12
D gene: .
V gene: TRBV20-1
CDR3 DNA: TGCAGTGGAAGGGGGGGAAACACTGAAGCTTTCTTT
CDR3 protein: CSGRGGNTEAFF

J gene: TRBJ2-1
clone size: .
CDR3 length: 15
D gene: .
V gene: TRBV4-3
CDR3 DNA: TGCGCCAGCAGCCACCAAGGCGGGCCTTACAATGAGCGGTTCTTC
CDR3 protein: CASSHQGGPYNERFF

J gene: TRBJ2-2
clone size: once
CDR3 length: 16
D gene: TRBD1
V gene: TRBV6-2/TRBV6-3
CDR3 DNA: TGTGCCAGCAGTTGCCCCGGGACAGGGTACGCCGGGGAGCTGTTTTTT
CDR3 protein: CASSCPGTGYAGELFF

J gene: TRBJ2-7
clone size: .
CDR3 length: 14
D gene: .
V gene: TRBV6-5
CDR3 DNA: TGTGCCAGCAGCTCAGACAGGAAATCCTACGAGCAGTACTTC
CDR3 protein: CASSSDRKSYEQYF

J gene: TRBJ2-1
clone size: .
CDR3 length: 14
D gene: TRBD1
V gene: TRBV6-2/TRBV6-3
CDR3 DNA: TGTGCCAGCAGTAGGACAGGGTTGTACAATGAGCAGTTCTTC
CDR3 protein: CASSRTGLYNEQFF

J gene: TRBJ1-4
clone size: .
CDR3 length: 13
D gene: .
V gene: TRBV7-8
CDR3 DNA: TGTGCCAGCAGTCGTAGAAGCAATGAAAAACTGTTTTTT
CDR3 protein: CASSRRSNEKLFF

J gene: TRBJ2-7
clone size: .
CDR3 length: 16
D gene: .
V gene: TRBV4-3
CDR3 DNA: TGCGCCAGCACCCTAACCCACCGGGGACACTCCTACGAGCAGTACTTC
CDR3 protein: CASTLTHRGHSYEQYF

J gene: TRBJ1-6
clone size: few
CDR3 length: 16
D gene: TRBD1
V gene: TRBV28
CDR3 DNA: TGTGCCAGCAGTTTATCACCGGGACAGAATAATTCACCCCTCCACTTT
CDR3 protein: CASSLSPGQNNSPLHF

J gene: TRBJ2-3
clone size: few
CDR3 length: 14
D gene: .
V gene: TRBV7-2
CDR3 DNA: TGTGCCAGCAGCTTAAGGCAGAACACAGATACGCAGTATTTT
CDR3 protein: CASSLRQNTDTQYF

J gene: TRBJ2-1
clone size: .
CDR3 length: 14
D gene: .
V gene: TRBV6-6
CDR3 DNA: TGTGCCAGCAGCCCCCGGGGGCCCTACAATGAGCAGTTCTTC
CDR3 protein: CASSPRGPYNEQFF

J gene: TRBJ1-1
clone size: few
CDR3 length: 13
D gene: TRBD1
V gene: TRBV7-8
CDR3 DNA: TGTGCCAGCAGCCCCAGGACAGGGGCTGAAGCTTTCTTT
CDR3 protein: CASSPRTGAEAFF

J gene: TRBJ1-1
clone size: .
CDR3 length: 16
D gene: TRBD1
V gene: TRBV24-1
CDR3 DNA: TGTGCCACCAGTGATTTGCGGGACAGGGGATTTGGCGGAGCTTTCTTT
CDR3 protein: CATSDLRDRGFGGAFF

J gene: TRBJ2-7
clone size: .
CDR3 length: 16
D gene: TRBD2
V gene: TRBV28
CDR3 DNA: TGTGCCAGCAGCATGGGCGGGACTAGCTGGTCCTACGAGCAGTACTTC
CDR3 protein: CASSMGGTSWSYEQYF

J gene: TRBJ1-4
clone size: few
CDR3 length: 14
D gene: .
V gene: TRBV5-1
CDR3 DNA: TGCGCCAGCAGCTTGGGGGGACTGGATGAAAAACTGTTTTTT
CDR3 protein: CASSLGGLDEKLFF

J gene: TRBJ2-1
clone size: .
CDR3 length: 16
D gene: TRBD2
V gene: TRBV12-3/TRBV12-4
CDR3 DNA: TGTGCCAGCAGTTTAGTGTCCTGGACTAGTTTCGATGAGCAGTTCTTC
CDR3 protein: CASSLVSWTSFDEQFF

J gene: TRBJ1-4
clone size: .
CDR3 length: 14
D gene: .
V gene: TRBV20-1
CDR3 DNA: TGCAGTGCTCCCGGGGGGGGCAGTAATGAAAAACTGTTTTTT
CDR3 protein: CSAPGGGSNEKLFF

J gene: TRBJ2-7
clone size: .
CDR3 length: 20
D gene: TRBD2
V gene: TRBV4-2
CDR3 DNA: TGTGCCAGCAGCCAGGGGACAGTCGGGACTAGCGGGACACATCCCTACGAGCAGTACTTC
CDR3 protein: CASSQGTVGTSGTHPYEQYF

J gene: TRBJ2-7
clone size: .
CDR3 length: 13
D gene: .
V gene: TRBV20-1
CDR3 DNA: TGCAGTGCTAGAGAGGGGGGAACCTACGAGCAGTACTTC
CDR3 protein: CSAREGGTYEQYF

J gene: TRBJ2-1
clone size: .
CDR3 length: 15
D gene: .
V gene: TRBV27
CDR3 DNA: TGTGCCAGCACCCTCGACGGTAGCTCCTACAATGAGCAGTTCTTC
CDR3 protein: CASTLDGSSYNEQFF

J gene: TRBJ2-2
clone size: few
CDR3 length: 16
D gene: TRBD1
V gene: TRBV5-1
CDR3 DNA: TGCGCCAGCGGTTTCCGAGGACAGGGTAGGGCCGGGGAGCTGTTTTTT
CDR3 protein: CASGFRGQGRAGELFF

J gene: TRBJ1-2
clone size: many
CDR3 length: 13
D gene: .
V gene: TRBV6-6
CDR3 DNA: TGTGCCAGCACCCCGGTGCGGGGCCATGGCTACACCTTC
CDR3 protein: CASTPVRGHGYTF